The entry below gives a single TCR beta chain sequence along with its context. This specimen belongs to a study of OX40 agonist ivuxolimab in advanced cancers. Germline assignment: CDR1 SGHVS and CDR2 FQNEAQ. V gave up 5 bases and J gave up 8 bases; unmatched junction bases: 7. This CDR3 comprises 13 residues. Sequenced by immunoSEQ multiplex PCR; TCRdb stores in-frame clones only, minus some. Among under 90,000 clones listed, roughly 90% were seen once. The chain couples TRBV7-8 to TRBJ1-2, with TRBD1 matching 8 bases. The source was CD4+ or CD8+ T cells sorted from blood, collected in a trial of the OX40 agonist ivuxolimab. The origin of this receptor is an adult with an advanced solid tumor such as melanoma, head and neck, liver or kidney cancer. CDR3 residues: CASSRTGMNGYTF. The CDR3 nucleotides are TGTGCCAGCAGCAGGACAGGGATGAACGGCTACACCTTC.